Below, 22 T cell receptor beta chains from the same sample are listed, as sequenced in a study. Treg sorting used a CD4+CD25+CD127-/low gate. Amplification of TRBV12-4/TRBJ1-2 clonotypes used adaptor-ligated barcode primers. TCRdb fed the multiplex PCR reads into MiXCR, producing one record per CDR3 protein. The sample includes about a thousand distinct CDR3 sequences, about 3% of them seen just once. Sequencing used tumor-infiltrating Tregs sorted from the breast tumor. The source of these receptors is a female donor with breast cancer.

This clonotype is medium-sized by share. The rearrangement links TRBV12-3 or TRBV12-4 to TRBJ1-2; 9 nucleotides align to TRBD1. The CDR3 contains 13 residues. Unmatched junction bases numbered 5, after V lost 5 bases and J lost 7 bases. CDR3 sequence: CASSRGQGSGYTF. CDR3 nucleotides: TGTGCCAGCAGTAGGGGACAGGGCAGTGGCTACACCTTC.

By proportion, this clonotype is medium-sized. The chain couples TRBV12-3 or TRBV12-4 to TRBJ1-2, with D hard to call. This CDR3 is 12 amino acids long. The V gene lost 8 bases and the J gene lost 5 bases, with 12 bases spanning the gap. The CDR3 loop reads CASSSIGYGYTF. The DNA for the CDR3 is TGTGCCAGCTCTAGCATTGGGTATGGCTACACCTTC.

This clonotype is deemed medium-sized (0.01 to 0.1%). The chain links TRBV12-3 or TRBV12-4 to TRBJ1-2, with a weak D call TRBD1 (5 bases). V lost 2 bases, J lost 8 bases, and 24 bases lay in between. CDR3 length: 17 amino acids. In DNA, the CDR3 is TGTGCCAGCAGTTTACAAGGGGCACAATTTTATTCATCCGGCTACACCTTC. It translates to CASSLQGAQFYSSGYTF.

This clonotype is termed medium-sized. This rearrangement joins TRBV12-3 or TRBV12-4 to TRBJ1-2; weak D call: TRBD1 (5 bases). Trimming shortened V by 1 base and J by 8 bases, and 17 bases separated the two germline ends. The CDR3 is made up of 15 amino acids. CDR3 residues: CASSLGVRERGGYTF. As DNA, the CDR3 is TGTGCCAGCAGTTTAGGGGTTAGGGAGAGGGGAGGCTACACCTTC.

In this sample, this clonotype turned up a few times. The V call is TRBV12-3 or TRBV12-4, the J call TRBJ1-2, with D tentatively TRBD1 (5 bases). Trimming took off 6 bases at V and 2 bases at J, with 10 bases between the two ends. CDR3 length equals 13 residues. The CDR3 reads CASSPDSNYGYTF. The CDR3 DNA reads TGTGCCAGCAGCCCTGACAGCAACTATGGCTACACCTTC.

Within the sample, this clonotype is medium-sized. V and J are TRBV12-3 or TRBV12-4 and TRBJ1-2, with D possibly matching TRBD1 (6 bases). CDR3 size: 13 residues. Trimming left V 5 bases short and J 4 bases short, with 11 bases between. The CDR3 nucleotides are TGTGCCAGCAGTCCGGACAGCTCCTATGGCTACACCTTC. The encoded protein is CASSPDSSYGYTF.

This clonotype occurred many times. V and J are TRBV12-3 or TRBV12-4 and TRBJ1-2; TRBD1 agrees at 10 bases. The CDR3 length is 14 residues. Trimming cost V 7 bases and J 8 bases; bases outside gene matches: 10. The CDR3 nucleotides are TGTGCCAGCACTAGGGGACAGGGGTTTTGGGGCTACACCTTC. Translated: CASTRGQGFWGYTF.

Judged by abundance, this clonotype is medium-sized. The rearrangement uses TRBV12-3 or TRBV12-4 and TRBJ1-2; TRBD1 is a possible D gene (5 bases). The V end lost 7 bases, the J end lost 8 bases, and 17 bases lay between the germline ends. This CDR3 is 13 amino acids long. CDR3 amino acids: CASTIGQGGGYTF. In nucleotides, the CDR3 is TGTGCCAGCACCATCGGGCAGGGAGGCGGCTACACCTTC.

This clonotype is classed as medium-sized. The gene calls are TRBV12-3 or TRBV12-4 and TRBJ1-2; D is unclear. The germline V and J ends were trimmed by 6 bases and 6 bases, with 17 bases remaining between them. The CDR3 loop spans 14 amino acids. The CDR3 coding sequence is TGTGCCAGCAGAACCTGGCAGGACTCCCATGGCTACACCTTC. This gives the protein CASRTWQDSHGYTF.

This clonotype is labeled as medium-sized. The V call is TRBV12-3 or TRBV12-4, the J call TRBJ1-2; a weak D match, TRBD1 (5 bases). V was clipped by 5 bases and J by 7 bases, with 14 bases between them. There are 13 residues in the CDR3. CDR3 residues: CASSTGLQGGYTF. For the CDR3, the DNA is TGTGCCAGCAGTACGGGACTTCAAGGTGGCTACACCTTC.

Within the sample, this clonotype is medium-sized (0.01 to 0.1%). The chain joins TRBV12-3 or TRBV12-4 to TRBJ1-2, with unresolved D. V was shortened by 6 bases and J by 4 bases, with 6 bases between the two germline ends. This CDR3 contains 11 residues. CDR3 protein: CASSSTYGYTF. Written as DNA, the CDR3 is TGTGCCAGCAGCAGCACCTATGGCTACACCTTC.

This clonotype is classed as medium-sized. This rearrangement joins TRBV12-3 or TRBV12-4 to TRBJ1-2; D unresolved. This CDR3 has 13 residues. Trimming removed 6 bases at V and 4 bases at J, with 12 bases between. The CDR3 here is CASSPAQSYGYTF. In DNA, the CDR3 is TGTGCCAGCAGCCCGGCTCAGAGCTATGGCTACACCTTC.

By share of the sample, this clonotype is large. The V call is TRBV12-3 or TRBV12-4, the J call TRBJ1-2, with TRBD1 matching 7 bases. The V gene end was trimmed by 5 bases and the J gene end by 4 bases; junction bases not matched to a gene: 4. The CDR3 has 13 amino acids. DNA of the CDR3: TGTGCCAGCAGTCGGGACAGAAGCTATGGCTACACCTTC. Its translation is CASSRDRSYGYTF.

This clonotype is classed as medium-sized. The rearrangement uses TRBV12-3 or TRBV12-4 and TRBJ1-2; D is perhaps TRBD1 (5 bases). The CDR3 runs to 15 residues. V was shortened by 4 bases and J by 0 bases, with 12 bases between the two germline ends. In DNA form, the CDR3 reads TGTGCCAGCAGTTCTCGACAGCTTTCTAACTATGGCTACACCTTC. It yields the protein CASSSRQLSNYGYTF.

This clonotype was observed at least ten times. The chain carries TRBV12-3 or TRBV12-4 and TRBJ1-2; TRBD1 matches 9 bases. V dropped 2 bases and J dropped 4; count of bases not matched to a gene: 2. CDR3 length equals 14 residues. CDR3 DNA: TGTGCCAGCAGTTTAAGGGACAGGGCCTATGGCTACACCTTC. Its translation is CASSLRDRAYGYTF.

A few counts support this clonotype. This rearrangement joins TRBV12-3 or TRBV12-4 to TRBJ1-2; perhaps TRBD1 as D (5 bases). The V end lost 2 bases, the J end lost 0 bases, and 19 bases lay between the germline ends. This CDR3 is 18 amino acids long. CDR3 region: CASSLNRWGSGTNYGYTF. CDR3 DNA sequence: TGTGCCAGCAGTTTAAACCGGTGGGGCTCTGGGACTAACTATGGCTACACCTTC.

This clonotype was observed at least ten times. The genes are TRBV12-3 or TRBV12-4 and TRBJ1-2; no clear D. Deletions cut 8 bases from V and 4 bases from J, with 14 bases between. The CDR3 loop spans 13 amino acids. The CDR3 coding sequence is TGTGCCAGCCCCACCGTAGACCTCTATGGCTACACCTTC. Residues: CASPTVDLYGYTF.

This clonotype is medium-sized in the sample. J is TRBJ1-2 and V is TRBV12-3 or TRBV12-4; no reliable D call. Deletions cut 3 bases from V and 1 base from J, with 9 bases between. The CDR3 loop spans 14 amino acids. CDR3 in amino acids: CASSFRLFNYGYTF. The CDR3 nucleotides read TGTGCCAGCAGTTTTAGGCTGTTTAACTATGGCTACACCTTC.

In its sample, this clonotype is medium-sized. The chain uses TRBV12-3 or TRBV12-4 and TRBJ1-2; tentative D call: TRBD1 (6 bases). The CDR3 loop spans 11 amino acids. V shed 8 bases and J shed 7 bases, with 11 bases lying between them. The CDR3 spells CASGSGVGYTF. The CDR3 DNA reads TGTGCCAGCGGATCAGGGGTTGGCTACACCTTC.

This clonotype is medium-sized. The rearrangement joins TRBV12-3 or TRBV12-4 to TRBJ1-2; D is unclear. Trimming cost V 5 bases and J 2 bases, with 12 bases left between them. The CDR3 covers 14 residues. The CDR3 bases are TGTGCCAGCAGTGCTCGGTCGCCGAACTATGGCTACACCTTC. Amino acid sequence: CASSARSPNYGYTF.

This clonotype was counted ten times or more. V usage is TRBV12-3 or TRBV12-4 and J usage is TRBJ1-2; D is undetermined. Trimming took off 5 bases at V and 4 bases at J, with 14 bases between the two ends. The CDR3 spans 14 residues. The CDR3 reads CASSLADGPYGYTF. For the CDR3, the DNA is TGTGCCAGCAGTCTTGCCGACGGTCCCTATGGCTACACCTTC.

In this sample, this clonotype turned up many times. The chain couples TRBV12-3 or TRBV12-4 to TRBJ1-2; the D is unclear. The CDR3 is 13 amino acids. Between the trimmed V and J ends, which lost 2 bases and 2 bases, there was a span of 6 bases. CDR3 amino acids: CASSLRQNYGYTF. CDR3 coding DNA: TGTGCCAGCAGTTTAAGGCAGAACTATGGCTACACCTTC.